One sample yielded the 2 T cell receptor beta chains listed below, sequenced in a study of cytomegalovirus exposure and HLA in healthy donors. Researchers ran the PCR with 60 Vbeta and 13 Jbeta primers. The data were produced by immunoSEQ multiplex PCR, yet TCRdb's version contains in-frame clones alone and is incomplete. The repertoire holds about 150,000 clones, with 80% as singletons. Material: PBMCs. The origin of the receptors is a woman aged 40 to 50 in good health and CMV-seronegative.

The chain has TRBV7-2 and TRBJ2-3, with D hard to call. Germline V gives CDR1 SGHTA, CDR2 FQGNSA. The CDR3 covers 12 residues. The germline V and J ends were trimmed by 3 bases and 2 bases, with 3 bases remaining between them. CDR3 loop: CASSFLTDTQYF. CDR3 DNA sequence: TGTGCCAGCAGCTTCCTCACAGATACGCAGTATTTT.

This clone was picked up a small number of times. The chain couples TRBV19 to TRBJ1-1; 9 nucleotides align to TRBD1. CDR3 length: 14 amino acids. Germline trimming cut 10 bases from V and 2 bases from J; bases unmatched to any gene: 8. Germline V gives CDR1 LNHDA, CDR2 SQIVND (reference sequence). CDR3 DNA: TGTGCCACCAGGGACAGGGAGATTAACACTGAAGCTTTCTTT. Translation gives CATRDREINTEAFF.